This record looks at one TCR beta chain sequence and its context. The source of the sample is a study of cytomegalovirus exposure and HLA in healthy donors. Whole-study context: Clustering assigned about 76% of the approximately 400 genotyped donors to the Caucasian-associated ancestry cluster.

CDR3 length equals 15 residues. Germline CDR1 and CDR2: MRHNA and SNTAGT. The germline V and J ends were trimmed by 1 base and 2 bases, with 12 bases remaining between them. The PCR made use of 60 Vbeta and 13 Jbeta primers. Profiling relied on immunoSEQ multiplex PCR, and the TCRdb table lists in-frame clones only, not all of them. The sample has about 160,000 clones; around 69% are singletons. The gene calls are TRBV6-4 and TRBJ2-7, with unresolved D. The TCR sequence derives from a woman in her twenties or thirties in good health and CMV-seronegative. Input material: PBMCs. For the CDR3, the DNA is TGTGCCAGCAGTGACTTCGGTAGTATTCCCTACGAGCAGTACTTC. This translates into CASSDFGSIPYEQYF.